The TCR beta chain under discussion was sequenced for a study of blood T cell repertoires in COVID-19. Background on the study: Acute and convalescent COVID-19 samples came from the United States, Italy and Spain. Nucleic acid was either cDNA or gDNA, and it came from T cells, B-cell-depleted T cells, or PBMCs.

In the original workflow: Estimated nucleated cell counts came from reference gene primer amplification. Data came from immunoSEQ multiplex PCR; TCRdb stores just in-frame clones and leaves some out. That table is the source of V, J and clone size, and D and trimming were worked out from the DNA. Found here are roughly 97,000 clones, about 86% of them singletons; the top ten hold approximately 3.3%. Germline V gene lookup returns CDR1 KGHDR and CDR2 SFDVKD. Trimming took 7 bases from V and 6 from J, leaving 17 bases between them. This CDR3 has 14 residues. The sequence was obtained from an elderly woman with active or convalescent COVID-19. Sequencing was performed on peripheral blood. The V call is TRBV24-1, the J call TRBJ1-2; D may be TRBD1 (6 bases). This chain's CDR3 is CATRETGATDGYTF. The DNA of the CDR3 is TGTGCCACCAGGGAGACAGGAGCCACCGATGGCTACACCTTC.